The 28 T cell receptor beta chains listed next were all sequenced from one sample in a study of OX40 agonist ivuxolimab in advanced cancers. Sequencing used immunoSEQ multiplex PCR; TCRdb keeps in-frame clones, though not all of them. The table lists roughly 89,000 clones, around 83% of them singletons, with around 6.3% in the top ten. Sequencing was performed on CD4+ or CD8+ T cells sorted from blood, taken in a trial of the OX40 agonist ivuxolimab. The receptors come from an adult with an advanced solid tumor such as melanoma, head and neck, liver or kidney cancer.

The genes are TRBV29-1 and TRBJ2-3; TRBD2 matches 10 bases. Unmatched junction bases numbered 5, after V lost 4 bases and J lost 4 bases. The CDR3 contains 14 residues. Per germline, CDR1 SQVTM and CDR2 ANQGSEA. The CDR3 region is CSVVGSGGSDTQYF. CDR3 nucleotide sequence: TGCAGCGTTGTAGGTAGCGGGGGGTCAGATACGCAGTATTTT.

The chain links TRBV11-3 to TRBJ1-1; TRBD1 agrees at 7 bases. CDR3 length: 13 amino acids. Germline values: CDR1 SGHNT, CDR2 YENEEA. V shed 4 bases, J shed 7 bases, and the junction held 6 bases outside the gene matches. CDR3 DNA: TGTGCCAGCAGCTCGACAGGGCAGGTTGAAGCTTTCTTT. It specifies CASSSTGQVEAFF.

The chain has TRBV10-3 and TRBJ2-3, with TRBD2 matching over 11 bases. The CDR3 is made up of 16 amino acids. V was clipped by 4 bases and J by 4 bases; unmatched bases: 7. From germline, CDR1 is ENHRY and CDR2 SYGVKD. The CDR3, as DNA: TGTGCCATCAGTGGGATAGCGGGAGGGCCGCCAGATACGCAGTATTTT. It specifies CAISGIAGGPPDTQYF.

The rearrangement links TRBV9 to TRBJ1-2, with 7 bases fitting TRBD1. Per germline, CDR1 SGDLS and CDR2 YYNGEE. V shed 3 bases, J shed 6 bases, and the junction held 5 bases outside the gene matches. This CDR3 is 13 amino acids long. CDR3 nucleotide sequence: TGTGCCAGCAGCGCACGAGACAGGGATGGCTACACCTTC. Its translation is CASSARDRDGYTF.

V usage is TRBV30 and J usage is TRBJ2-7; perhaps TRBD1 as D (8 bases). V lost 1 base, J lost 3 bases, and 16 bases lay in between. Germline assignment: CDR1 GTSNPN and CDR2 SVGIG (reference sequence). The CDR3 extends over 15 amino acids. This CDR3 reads CAWSEITGGVYEQYF. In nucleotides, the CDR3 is TGTGCCTGGAGTGAAATCACAGGGGGGGTCTACGAGCAGTACTTC.

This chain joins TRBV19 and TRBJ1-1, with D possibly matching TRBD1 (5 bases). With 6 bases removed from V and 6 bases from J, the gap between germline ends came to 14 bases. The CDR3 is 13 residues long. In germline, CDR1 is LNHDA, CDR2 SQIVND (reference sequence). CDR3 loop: CASRMSGTAEAFF. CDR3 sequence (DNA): TGTGCCAGTAGGATGTCCGGGACCGCTGAAGCTTTCTTT.

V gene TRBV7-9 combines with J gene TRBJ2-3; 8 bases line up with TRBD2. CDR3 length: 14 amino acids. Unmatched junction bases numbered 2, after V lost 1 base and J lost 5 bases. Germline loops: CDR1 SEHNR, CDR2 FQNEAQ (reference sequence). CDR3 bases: TGTGCCAGCAGCTTAGGGCTAGCGGGAGATACGCAGTATTTT. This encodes CASSLGLAGDTQYF.

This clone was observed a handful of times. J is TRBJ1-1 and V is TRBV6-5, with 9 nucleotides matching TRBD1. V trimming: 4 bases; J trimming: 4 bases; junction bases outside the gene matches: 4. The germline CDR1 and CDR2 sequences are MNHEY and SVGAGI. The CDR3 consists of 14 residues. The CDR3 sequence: CASSWNRGRTEAFF. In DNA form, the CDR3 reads TGTGCCAGCAGTTGGAACAGGGGGCGCACTGAAGCTTTCTTT.

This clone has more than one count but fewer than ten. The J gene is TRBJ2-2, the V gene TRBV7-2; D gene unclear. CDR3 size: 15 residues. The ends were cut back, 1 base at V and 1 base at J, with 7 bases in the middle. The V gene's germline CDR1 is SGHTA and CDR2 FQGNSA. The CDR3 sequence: CASSLVPQNTGELFF. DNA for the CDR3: TGTGCCAGCAGCTTAGTTCCACAGAACACCGGGGAGCTGTTTTTT.

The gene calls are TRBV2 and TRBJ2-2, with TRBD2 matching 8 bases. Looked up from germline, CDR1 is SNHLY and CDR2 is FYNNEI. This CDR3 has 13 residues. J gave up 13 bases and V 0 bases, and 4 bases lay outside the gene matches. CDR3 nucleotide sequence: TGTGCCAGCAGTGAAGCCCGGACTAGCAGGCTGTTTTTT. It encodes CASSEARTSRLFF.

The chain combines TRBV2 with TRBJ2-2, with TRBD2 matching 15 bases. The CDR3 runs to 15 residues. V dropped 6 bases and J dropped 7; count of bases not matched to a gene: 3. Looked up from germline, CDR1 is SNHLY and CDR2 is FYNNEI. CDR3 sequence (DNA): TGTGCCAGCAGAGGACTAGCGGGGGGGCACGGGGAGCTGTTTTTT. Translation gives CASRGLAGGHGELFF.

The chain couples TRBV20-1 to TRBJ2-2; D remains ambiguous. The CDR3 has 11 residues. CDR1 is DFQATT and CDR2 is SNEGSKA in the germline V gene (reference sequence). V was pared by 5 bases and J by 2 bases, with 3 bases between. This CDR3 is CSAGNTGELFF. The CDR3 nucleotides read TGCAGTGCTGGAAACACCGGGGAGCTGTTTTTT.

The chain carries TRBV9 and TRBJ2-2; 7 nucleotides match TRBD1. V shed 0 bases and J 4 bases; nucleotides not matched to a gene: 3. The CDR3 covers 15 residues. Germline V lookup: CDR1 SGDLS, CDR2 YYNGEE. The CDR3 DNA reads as TGTGCCAGCAGCGTAGTAGGGGGCGGCACCGGGGAGCTGTTTTTT. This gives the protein CASSVVGGGTGELFF.

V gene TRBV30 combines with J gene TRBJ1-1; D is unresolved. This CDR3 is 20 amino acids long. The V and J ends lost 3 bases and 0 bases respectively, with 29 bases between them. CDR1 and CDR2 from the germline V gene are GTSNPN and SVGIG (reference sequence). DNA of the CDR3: TGTGCCTGGAGGTTGCAATTCATAAGCGGGCAGTCAATTTTGAACACTGAAGCTTTCTTT. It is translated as CAWRLQFISGQSILNTEAFF. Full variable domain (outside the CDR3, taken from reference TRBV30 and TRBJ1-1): SQTIHQWPATLVQPVGSPLSLECTVEGTSNPNLYWYRQAAGRGLQLLFYSVGIGQISSEVPQNLSASRPQDRQFILSSKKLLLSDSGFYLCAWRLQFISGQSILNTEAFFGQGTRLTVV.

The CDR3 sequence: CASRPIGGRTNEKLFF. Here the CDR3 DNA reads TGCGCCAGCAGGCCCATAGGGGGAAGGACTAATGAAAAACTGTTTTTT. The chain links TRBV4-1 to TRBJ1-4, with a tentative D call TRBD1 (6 bases). The CDR3 spans 16 residues. The germline gives CDR1 MGHRA, CDR2 YSYEKL. V was pared by 6 bases and J by 2 bases, with 16 bases between.

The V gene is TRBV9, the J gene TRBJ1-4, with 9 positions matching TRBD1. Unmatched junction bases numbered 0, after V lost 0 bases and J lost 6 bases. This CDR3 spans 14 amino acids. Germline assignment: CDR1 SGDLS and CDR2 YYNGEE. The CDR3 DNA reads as TGTGCCAGCAGCGTAGGGACAGGGGATGAAAAACTGTTTTTT. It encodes CASSVGTGDEKLFF.

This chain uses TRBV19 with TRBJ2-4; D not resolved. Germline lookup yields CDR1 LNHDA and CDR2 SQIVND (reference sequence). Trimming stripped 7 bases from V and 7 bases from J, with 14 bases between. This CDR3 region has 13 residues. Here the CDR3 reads CASTDGPNNIQYF. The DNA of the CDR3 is TGTGCCAGTACAGACGGCCCAAATAACATTCAGTACTTC.

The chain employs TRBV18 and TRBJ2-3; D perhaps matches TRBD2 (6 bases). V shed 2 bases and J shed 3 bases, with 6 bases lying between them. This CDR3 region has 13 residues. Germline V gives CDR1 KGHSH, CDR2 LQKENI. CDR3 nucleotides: TGTGCCAGCTCACCAGGGACTACAGATACGCAGTATTTT. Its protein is CASSPGTTDTQYF.

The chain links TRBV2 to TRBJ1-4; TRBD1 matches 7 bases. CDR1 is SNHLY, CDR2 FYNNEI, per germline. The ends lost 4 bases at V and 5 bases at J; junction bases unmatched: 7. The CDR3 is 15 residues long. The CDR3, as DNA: TGTGCCAGCAGTGGAGACAGGGTACCGAATGAAAAACTGTTTTTT. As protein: CASSGDRVPNEKLFF.

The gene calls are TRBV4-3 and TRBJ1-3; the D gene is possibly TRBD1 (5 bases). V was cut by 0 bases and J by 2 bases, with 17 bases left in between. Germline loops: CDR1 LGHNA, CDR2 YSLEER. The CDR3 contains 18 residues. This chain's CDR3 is CASSQESYPGAAGNTIYF. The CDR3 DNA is TGCGCCAGCAGCCAAGAAAGCTACCCCGGGGCGGCTGGAAACACCATATATTTT.

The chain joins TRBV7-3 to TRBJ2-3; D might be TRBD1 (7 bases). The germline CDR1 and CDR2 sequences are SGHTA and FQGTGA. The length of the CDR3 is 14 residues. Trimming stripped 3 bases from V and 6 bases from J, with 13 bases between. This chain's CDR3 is CASSLEGAGDTQYF. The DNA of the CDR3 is TGTGCCAGCAGCTTGGAGGGGGCAGGGGATACGCAGTATTTT.

CDR3 amino acids: CASSLGGTGETDTQYF. The CDR3, as DNA: TGTGCCAGCAGCTTGGGAGGGACAGGGGAGACAGATACGCAGTATTTT. The V call is TRBV5-8, the J call TRBJ2-3; 10 nucleotides align to TRBD1. Germline assignment: CDR1 SGHTS and CDR2 YDEGEE. The CDR3 extends over 16 amino acids. Trimming took 0 bases from V and 3 from J; bases not matched to a gene: 4.

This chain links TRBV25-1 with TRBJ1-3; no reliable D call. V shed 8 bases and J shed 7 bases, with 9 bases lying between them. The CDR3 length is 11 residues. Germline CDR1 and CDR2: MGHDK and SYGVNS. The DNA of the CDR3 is TGTGCCAGCTCAGGATGGAACACCATATATTTT. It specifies CASSGWNTIYF.

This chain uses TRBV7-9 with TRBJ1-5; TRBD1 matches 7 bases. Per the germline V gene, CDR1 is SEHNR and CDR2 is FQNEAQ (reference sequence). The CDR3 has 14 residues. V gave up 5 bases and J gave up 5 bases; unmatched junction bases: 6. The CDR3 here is CASSLTGRDQPQHF. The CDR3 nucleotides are TGTGCCAGCAGCCTGACAGGGCGCGATCAGCCCCAGCATTTT. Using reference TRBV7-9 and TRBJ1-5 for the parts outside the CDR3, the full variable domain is DTGVSQNPRHKITKRGQNVTFRCDPISEHNRLYWYRQTLGQGPEFLTYFQNEAQLEKSRLLSDRFSAERPKGSFSTLEIQRTEQGDSAMYLCASSLTGRDQPQHFGDGTRLSIL.

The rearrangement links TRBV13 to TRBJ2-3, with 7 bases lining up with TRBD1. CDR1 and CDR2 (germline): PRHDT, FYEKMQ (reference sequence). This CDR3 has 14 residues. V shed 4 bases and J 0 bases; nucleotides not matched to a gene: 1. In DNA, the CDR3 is TGTGCCAGCAGCTCGGACAGGAGCACAGATACGCAGTATTTT. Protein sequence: CASSSDRSTDTQYF.

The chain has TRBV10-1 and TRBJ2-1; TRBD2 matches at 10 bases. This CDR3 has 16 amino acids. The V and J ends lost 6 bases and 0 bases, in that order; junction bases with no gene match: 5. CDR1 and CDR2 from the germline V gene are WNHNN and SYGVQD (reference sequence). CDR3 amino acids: CASRGLADHSYNEQFF. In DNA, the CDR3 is TGCGCCAGCAGAGGACTAGCGGACCACTCCTACAATGAGCAGTTCTTC.

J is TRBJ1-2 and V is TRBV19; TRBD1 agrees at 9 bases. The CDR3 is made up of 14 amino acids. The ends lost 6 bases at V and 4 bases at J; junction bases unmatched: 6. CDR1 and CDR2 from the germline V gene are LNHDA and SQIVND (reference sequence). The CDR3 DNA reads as TGTGCCAGTAGCAACAGGGGGCCCCCCTATGGCTACACCTTC. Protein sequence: CASSNRGPPYGYTF.

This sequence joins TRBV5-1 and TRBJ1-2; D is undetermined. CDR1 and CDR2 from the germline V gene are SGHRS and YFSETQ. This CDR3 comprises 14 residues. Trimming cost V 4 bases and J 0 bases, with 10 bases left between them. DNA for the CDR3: TGCGCCAGCAGCCCCTTAAGAGCTAACTATGGCTACACCTTC. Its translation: CASSPLRANYGYTF.